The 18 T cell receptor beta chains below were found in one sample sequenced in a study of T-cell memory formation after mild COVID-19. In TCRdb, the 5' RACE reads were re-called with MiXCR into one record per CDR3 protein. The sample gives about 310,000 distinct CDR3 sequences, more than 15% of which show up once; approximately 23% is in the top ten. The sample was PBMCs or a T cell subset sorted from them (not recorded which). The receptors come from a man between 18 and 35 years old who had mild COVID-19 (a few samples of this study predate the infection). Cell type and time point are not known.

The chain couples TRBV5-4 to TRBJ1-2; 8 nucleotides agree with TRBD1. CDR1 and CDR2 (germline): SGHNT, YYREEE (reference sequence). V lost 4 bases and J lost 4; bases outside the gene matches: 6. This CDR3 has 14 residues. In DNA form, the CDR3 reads TGTGCCAGCAGCAGAACAGGGGGGGTCTATGGCTACACCTTC. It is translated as CASSRTGGVYGYTF.

The CDR3 coding sequence is TGCGCCAGCAGCCCGCAATACACAGATACGCAGTATTTT. Its protein product is CASSPQYTDTQYF. This sequence joins TRBV5-1 and TRBJ2-3; D unresolved. The germline V gene encodes CDR1 SGHRS and CDR2 YFSETQ. Trimming pared 4 bases from V and 2 bases from J, leaving 8 bases between. This CDR3 region has 13 residues.

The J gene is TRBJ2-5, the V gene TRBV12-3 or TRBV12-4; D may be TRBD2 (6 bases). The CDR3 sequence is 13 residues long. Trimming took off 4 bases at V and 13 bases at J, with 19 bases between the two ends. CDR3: CASSSRYGRRAYF. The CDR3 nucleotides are TGTGCCAGCAGTTCCCGTTATGGGAGGCGGGCGTACTTC.

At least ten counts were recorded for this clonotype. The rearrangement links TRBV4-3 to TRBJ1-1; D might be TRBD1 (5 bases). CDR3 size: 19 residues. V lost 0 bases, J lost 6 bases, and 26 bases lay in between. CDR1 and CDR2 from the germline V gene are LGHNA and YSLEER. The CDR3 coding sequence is TGCGCCAGCAGCCAAGAAGTTTTTTCTAGTGCAGGGCGGGCGCCTGAAGCTTTCTTT. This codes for CASSQEVFSSAGRAPEAFF.

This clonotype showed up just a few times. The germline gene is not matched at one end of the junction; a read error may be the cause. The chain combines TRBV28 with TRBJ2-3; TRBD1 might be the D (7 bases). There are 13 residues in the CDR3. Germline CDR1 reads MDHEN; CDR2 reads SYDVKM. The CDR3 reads CASRPGGTATQYF. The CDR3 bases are TGTGCCAGCAGGCCAGGAGGGACAGCTACGCAGTATTTT.

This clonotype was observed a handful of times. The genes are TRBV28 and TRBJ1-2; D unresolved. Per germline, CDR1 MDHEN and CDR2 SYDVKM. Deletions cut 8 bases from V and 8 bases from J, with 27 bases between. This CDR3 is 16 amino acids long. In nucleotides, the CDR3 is TGTGCCAGCCGCGGATTCGCCGGCCCAGGACCGGGGGGCTACACCTTC. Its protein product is CASRGFAGPGPGGYTF.

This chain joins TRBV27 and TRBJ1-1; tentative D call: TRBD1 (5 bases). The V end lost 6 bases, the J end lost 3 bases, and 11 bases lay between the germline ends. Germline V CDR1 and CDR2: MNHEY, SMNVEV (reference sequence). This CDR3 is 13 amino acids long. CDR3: CASRAGDYTEAFF. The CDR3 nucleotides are TGTGCCAGCAGAGCGGGGGATTACACTGAAGCTTTCTTT.

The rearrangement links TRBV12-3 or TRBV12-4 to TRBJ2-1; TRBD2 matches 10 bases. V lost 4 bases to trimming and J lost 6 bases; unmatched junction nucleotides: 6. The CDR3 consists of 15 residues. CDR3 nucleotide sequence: TGTGCCAGCAGTTCCAGCGGGAGGGCCCCCAATGAGCAGTTCTTC. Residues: CASSSSGRAPNEQFF.

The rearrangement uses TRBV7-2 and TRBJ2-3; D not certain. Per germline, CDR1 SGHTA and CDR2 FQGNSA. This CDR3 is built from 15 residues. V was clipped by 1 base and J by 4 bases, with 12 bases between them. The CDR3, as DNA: TGTGCCAGCAGCTTAGAGGCGGCCCGCGCAGATACGCAGTATTTT. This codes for CASSLEAARADTQYF. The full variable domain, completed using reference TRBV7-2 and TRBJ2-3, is GAGVSQSPSNKVTEKGKDVELRCDPISGHTALYWYRQSLGQGLEFLIYFQGNSAPDKSGLPSDRFSAERTGGSVSTLTIQRTQQEDSAVYLCASSLEAARADTQYFGPGTRLTVL.

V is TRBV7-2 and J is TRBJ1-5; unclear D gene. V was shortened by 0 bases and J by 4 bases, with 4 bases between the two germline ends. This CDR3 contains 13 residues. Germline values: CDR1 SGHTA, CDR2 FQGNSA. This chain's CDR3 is CASSLARNQPQHF. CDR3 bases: TGTGCCAGCAGCTTAGCTAGGAATCAGCCCCAGCATTTT.

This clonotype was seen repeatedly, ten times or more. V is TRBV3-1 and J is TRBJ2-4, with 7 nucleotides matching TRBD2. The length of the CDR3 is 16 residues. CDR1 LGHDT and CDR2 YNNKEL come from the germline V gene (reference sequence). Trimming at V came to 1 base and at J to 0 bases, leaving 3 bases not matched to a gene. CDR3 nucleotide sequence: TGTGCCAGCAGCCAAGGAAGCGGGGAAGCCAAAAACATTCAGTACTTC. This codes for CASSQGSGEAKNIQYF.

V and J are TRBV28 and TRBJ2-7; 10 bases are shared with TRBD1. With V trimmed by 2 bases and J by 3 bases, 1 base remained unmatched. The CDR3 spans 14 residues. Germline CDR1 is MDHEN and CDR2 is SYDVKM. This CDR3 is CASSLGTGVYEQYF. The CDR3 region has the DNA TGTGCCAGCAGTTTAGGGACAGGGGTCTACGAGCAGTACTTC.

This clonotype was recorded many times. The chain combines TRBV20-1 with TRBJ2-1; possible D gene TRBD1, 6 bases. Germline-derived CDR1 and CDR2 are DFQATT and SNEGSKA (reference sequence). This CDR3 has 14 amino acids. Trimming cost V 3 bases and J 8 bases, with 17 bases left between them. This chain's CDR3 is CSARSQGSKYEQFF. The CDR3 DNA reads TGCAGTGCTAGGTCACAGGGATCAAAATATGAGCAGTTCTTC.

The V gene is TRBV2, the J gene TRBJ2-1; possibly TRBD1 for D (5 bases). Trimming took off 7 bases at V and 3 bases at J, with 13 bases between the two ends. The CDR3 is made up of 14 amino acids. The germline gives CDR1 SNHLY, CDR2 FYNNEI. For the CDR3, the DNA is TGTGCCAGCAATCGGGCAGGGTACTACAATGAGCAGTTCTTC. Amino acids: CASNRAGYYNEQFF.

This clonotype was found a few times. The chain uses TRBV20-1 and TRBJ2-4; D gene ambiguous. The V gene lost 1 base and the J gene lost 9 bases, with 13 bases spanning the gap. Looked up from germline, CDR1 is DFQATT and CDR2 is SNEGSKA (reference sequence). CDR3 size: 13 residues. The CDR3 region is CSARVVTDGIQYF. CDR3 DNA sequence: TGCAGTGCTAGAGTCGTAACCGACGGCATTCAGTACTTC.

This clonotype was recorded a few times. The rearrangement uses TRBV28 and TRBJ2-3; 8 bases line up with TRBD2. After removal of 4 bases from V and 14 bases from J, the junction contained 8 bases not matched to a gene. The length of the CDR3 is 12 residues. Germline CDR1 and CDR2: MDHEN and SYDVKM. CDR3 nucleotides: TGTGCCAGCAGTTCGGGGACTAGGATACGGTATTTT. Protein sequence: CASSSGTRIRYF.

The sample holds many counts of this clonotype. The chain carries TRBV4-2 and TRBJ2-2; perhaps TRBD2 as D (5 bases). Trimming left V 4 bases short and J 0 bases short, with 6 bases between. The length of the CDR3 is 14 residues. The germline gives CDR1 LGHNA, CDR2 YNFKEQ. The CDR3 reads CASSRGPNTGELFF. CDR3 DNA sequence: TGTGCCAGCAGCCGAGGGCCGAACACCGGGGAGCTGTTTTTT.

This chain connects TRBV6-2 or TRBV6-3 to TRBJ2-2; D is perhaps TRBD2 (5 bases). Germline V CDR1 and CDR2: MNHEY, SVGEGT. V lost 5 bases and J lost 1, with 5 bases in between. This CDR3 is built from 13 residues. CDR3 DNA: TGTGCCAGCAGTGGAGGGAACACCGGGGAGCTGTTTTTT. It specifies CASSGGNTGELFF.